The next 30 T cell receptor beta chains were all read from a single sample in a study of shared clonotypes between healthy human individuals (dated by TCRdb to about 2020). The receptor library was made with the immunoSEQ multiplex PCR assay. TCRdb obtained this table from immuneACCESS and retained in-frame rearrangements with V and J assigned. These tables miss some clones; where compared with another copy, unresolved V genes account for less than half of the shortfall, and the remainder is unexplained. This sample has some 1,900,000 clones in its table, and about 94% of those were observed once. The ten largest clones take up around 1% of the sample. CD8 naive samples consisted of CD45RO-negative cells that were positively selected for CCR7, yielding a CD45RA+CCR7+ population without TemRA cells. What was sequenced was naive CD8+ T cells sorted from blood. In the paper's terms, the cell subset or site label means: CD45RA+CCR7+. The source of these receptors is a man in his late teens or twenties in good health.

Remarks on this clone: At the DNA level, this CDR3 is encoded by other sequences in the same sample as well. The chain uses TRBV7-6 and TRBJ2-5, with TRBD2 identical over 16 bases. V shed 6 bases and J 1 base; nucleotides not matched to a gene: 5. The length of the CDR3 is 17 residues. Germline V gene lookup returns CDR1 SGHVS and CDR2 FNYEAQ. This CDR3 is CASSPGLAGGLQETQYF. The CDR3 nucleotides read TGTGCCAGCAGTCCGGGACTAGCGGGGGGGCTCCAAGAGACCCAGTACTTC.

J is TRBJ1-4 and V is TRBV5-4; D is undetermined. CDR3 length equals 11 residues. The germline V gene encodes CDR1 SGHNT and CDR2 YYREEE (reference sequence). V was shortened by 2 bases and J by 8 bases, with 4 bases between the two germline ends. CDR3 sequence (DNA): TGTGCCAGCAGCTTCAAAGAAAAACTGTTTTTT. It is translated as CASSFKEKLFF.

The genes are TRBV25-1 and TRBJ2-5, with D perhaps TRBD1 (5 bases). CDR3 length: 12 residues. Between the trimmed V and J ends, which lost 8 bases and 5 bases, there was a span of 12 bases. Germline CDR1 MGHDK, CDR2 SYGVNS. The DNA for the CDR3 is TGTGCCAGCTCAGGGTGGGGCGAGACCCAGTACTTC. It is translated as CASSGWGETQYF.

For this clone: The sample carries other DNA sequences with the same CDR3. V usage is TRBV5-6 and J usage is TRBJ1-5; D gene ambiguous. V lost 0 bases to trimming and J lost 0 bases, with 4 bases between them. CDR1 and CDR2 (germline): SGHDT, YYEEEE. This CDR3 region has 14 residues. CDR3 in amino acids: CASSLAASNQPQHF. In nucleotides, the CDR3 is TGTGCCAGCAGCTTGGCGGCTAGCAATCAGCCCCAGCATTTT. Full variable domain (rest looked up from reference TRBV5-6 and TRBJ1-5): DAGVTQSPTHLIKTRGQQVTLRCSPKSGHDTVSWYQQALGQGPQFIFQYYEEEERQRGNFPDRFSGHQFPNYSSELNVNALLLGDSALYLCASSLAASNQPQHFGDGTRLSIL.

This clone was found once. The V and J genes are TRBV6-6 and TRBJ2-2, with D hard to call. Trimming removed 3 bases from V and 6 bases from J, with 8 bases in between. CDR1 is MNHNY, CDR2 SVGAGI, per germline (reference sequence). The CDR3 contains 13 residues. In nucleotides, the CDR3 is TGTGCCAGCAGTTATATCGGCCCCGGGGAGCTGTTTTTT. Its translation is CASSYIGPGELFF.

The chain combines TRBV7-9 with TRBJ2-7, with no clear D. Germline V gene data show CDR1 as SEHNR and CDR2 as FQNEAQ (reference sequence). V dropped 4 bases and J dropped 0 bases, with 10 bases sitting between them. CDR3 length: 14 residues. Written as DNA, the CDR3 is TGTGCCAGCAGCTCGCGGTGGAACTCCTACGAGCAGTACTTC. This sequence encodes CASSSRWNSYEQYF.

This chain links TRBV4-1 with TRBJ2-7, with D possibly being TRBD1 (5 bases). Trimming removed 6 bases at V and 2 bases at J, with 14 bases between. CDR1 is MGHRA, CDR2 YSYEKL, per germline. The CDR3 is made up of 14 amino acids. This chain's CDR3 is CASSMSQAAYEQYF. The CDR3 region has the DNA TGCGCCAGCAGTATGTCACAGGCCGCCTACGAGCAGTACTTC.

The chain links TRBV6-5 to TRBJ2-3, with 7 nucleotides matching TRBD1. Germline assignment: CDR1 MNHEY and CDR2 SVGAGI. The CDR3 loop spans 15 amino acids. Trimming cost V 5 bases and J 0 bases; bases outside gene matches: 5. The CDR3 region is CASSLTGWSTDTQYF. The CDR3 bases are TGTGCCAGCAGTCTGACAGGGTGGAGCACAGATACGCAGTATTTT.

This chain uses TRBV11-2 with TRBJ2-1; D uncertain. The CDR3 totals 15 residues. Trimming removed 1 base from V and 7 bases from J, with 14 bases in between. Germline V gives CDR1 SGHAT, CDR2 FQNNGV. As DNA, the CDR3 is TGTGCCAGCAGCTTAGTCTTAGGGATCTTAAATGAGCAGTTCTTC. Translating it yields CASSLVLGILNEQFF.

The genes are TRBV25-1 and TRBJ1-6; tentatively, D is TRBD1 (5 bases). CDR1 and CDR2 from the germline V gene are MGHDK and SYGVNS. The CDR3 has 13 amino acids. Trimming left V 6 bases short and J 9 bases short, with 12 bases between. DNA for the CDR3: TGTGCCAGCAGCGACAGTGGTATTTCACCCCTCCACTTT. Its translation: CASSDSGISPLHF.

V usage is TRBV7-3 and J usage is TRBJ2-3; D is perhaps TRBD2 (5 bases). V was shortened by 1 base and J by 3 bases, with 8 bases between the two germline ends. The germline V gene encodes CDR1 SGHTA and CDR2 FQGTGA. The CDR3 covers 14 residues. The CDR3 reads CASSLIASTDTQYF. The CDR3 nucleotides are TGTGCCAGCAGCTTAATAGCGTCGACAGATACGCAGTATTTT.

The V and J genes are TRBV12-5 and TRBJ2-3; unclear D gene. Germline assignment: CDR1 LGHNT and CDR2 FRNRAP. Trimming pared 6 bases from V and 0 bases from J, leaving 7 bases between. The CDR3 is 13 amino acids. DNA of the CDR3: TGTGCTAGTGGCGACCCTAGCACAGATACGCAGTATTTT. Translation gives CASGDPSTDTQYF.

The V call is TRBV9, the J call TRBJ2-5; 11 bases fit TRBD1. The CDR3 has 15 amino acids. The ends lost 3 bases at V and 3 bases at J; junction bases unmatched: 4. Germline V gene sequence: CDR1 SGDLS, CDR2 YYNGEE. The CDR3 DNA reads as TGTGCCAGCAGCGATGGGACAGGGGGGAAAGAGACCCAGTACTTC. Translation: CASSDGTGGKETQYF.

The chain has TRBV6-5 and TRBJ2-1; TRBD1 is a possible D gene (6 bases). Trimming removed 6 bases at V and 4 bases at J, with 10 bases between. The CDR3 contains 13 residues. Germline V gene lookup returns CDR1 MNHEY and CDR2 SVGAGI. Written as DNA, the CDR3 is TGTGCCAGCAGCGCCACAGGGTACAATGAGCAGTTCTTC. This sequence encodes CASSATGYNEQFF.

The chain links TRBV19 to TRBJ1-1; weak D call: TRBD1 (5 bases). With 4 bases removed from V and 5 bases from J, the gap between germline ends came to 17 bases. This CDR3 is built from 15 residues. From germline, CDR1 is LNHDA and CDR2 SQIVND (reference sequence). CDR3 residues: CASSTLPGGRTEAFF. CDR3 coding DNA: TGTGCCAGTAGTACCCTCCCCGGGGGAAGGACTGAAGCTTTCTTT.

The chain uses TRBV9 and TRBJ2-1, with 12 bases fitting TRBD2. CDR3 size: 16 residues. Germline V gene data show CDR1 as SGDLS and CDR2 as YYNGEE. After removal of 4 bases from V and 7 bases from J, the junction contained 9 bases not matched to a gene. The CDR3 spells CASSPSGLAGGNEQFF. The CDR3 DNA follows: TGTGCCAGCAGCCCCAGCGGGCTAGCGGGAGGGAATGAGCAGTTCTTC. The whole variable domain, remainder taken from reference TRBV9 and TRBJ2-1, is DSGVTQTPKHLITATGQRVTLRCSPRSGDLSVYWYQQSLDQGLQFLIQYYNGEERAKGNILERFSAQQFPDLHSELNLSSLELGDSALYFCASSPSGLAGGNEQFFGPGTRLTVL.

The chain links TRBV15 to TRBJ2-1; D uncertain. V was pared by 1 base and J by 0 bases, with 10 bases between. From germline, CDR1 is LNHNV and CDR2 YYDKDF (reference sequence). The CDR3 loop spans 16 amino acids. CDR3 DNA: TGTGCCACCAGCAGAGTTACAGTGGGCTCCTACAATGAGCAGTTCTTC. It codes for CATSRVTVGSYNEQFF.

The chain links TRBV19 to TRBJ2-3; 11 nucleotides align to TRBD2. The CDR3 contains 16 residues. Unmatched junction bases numbered 4, after V lost 3 bases and J lost 2 bases. Germline CDR1 and CDR2: LNHDA and SQIVND (reference sequence). CDR3 sequence reads: CASSILTSGDTDTQYF. CDR3 nucleotides: TGTGCCAGTAGTATTTTGACTAGCGGGGACACAGATACGCAGTATTTT.

This rearrangement joins TRBV19 to TRBJ1-2, with D unclear. This CDR3 is built from 14 residues. The germline V gene has CDR1 LNHDA and CDR2 SQIVND (reference sequence). V was shortened by 3 bases and J by 3 bases, with 11 bases between the two germline ends. This chain's CDR3 is CASSILMPDYGYTF. CDR3 coding DNA: TGTGCCAGTAGTATTCTCATGCCCGACTATGGCTACACCTTC. Together with reference TRBV19 and TRBJ1-2, the CDR3 gives the full variable domain: DGGITQSPKYLFRKEGQNVTLSCEQNLNHDAMYWYRQDPGQGLRLIYYSQIVNDFQKGDIAEGYSVSREKKESFPLTVTSAQKNPTAFYLCASSILMPDYGYTFGSGTRLTVV.

V gene TRBV7-6 combines with J gene TRBJ1-1; TRBD1 might be the D (5 bases). The CDR3 is 15 residues long. V was clipped by 5 bases and J by 6 bases, with 19 bases between them. CDR1 and CDR2 (germline): SGHVS, FNYEAQ. The CDR3 protein is CASSPVQGAHSEAFF. The CDR3 bases are TGTGCCAGCAGCCCTGTCCAGGGAGCGCACTCTGAAGCTTTCTTT.

The CDR3 here is CATSSGVGGAFRNEQYF. CDR3 DNA sequence: TGTGCCACCAGCAGTGGCGTCGGGGGGGCTTTTAGGAACGAGCAGTACTTC. The chain combines TRBV15 with TRBJ2-7; 8 nucleotides align to TRBD2. Germline V gene data show CDR1 as LNHNV and CDR2 as YYDKDF (reference sequence). The trim removed 3 bases at V and 5 bases at J, leaving 15 bases unmatched. The CDR3 consists of 17 residues.

The chain links TRBV7-6 to TRBJ2-1; maybe TRBD2 (6 bases). Trimming took off 3 bases at V and 4 bases at J, with 13 bases between the two ends. Germline lookup yields CDR1 SGHVS and CDR2 FNYEAQ. CDR3 length: 15 residues. CDR3 sequence (DNA): TGTGCCAGCAGCTTCCTCCGGGGGAAATACAATGAGCAGTTCTTC. Encoded protein: CASSFLRGKYNEQFF.

In this sample, this clone turned up once. The chain combines TRBV14 with TRBJ1-1; no clear D. Looked up from germline, CDR1 is SGHDN and CDR2 is FVKESK. The ends were cut back, 4 bases at V and 3 bases at J, with 24 bases in the middle. The CDR3 sequence is 18 residues long. The CDR3 sequence: CASSLPTRPPKGDTEAFF. CDR3 in DNA: TGTGCCAGCAGCCTTCCAACCCGGCCCCCCAAAGGTGACACTGAAGCTTTCTTT. The full variable domain, with the rest looked up from reference TRBV14 and TRBJ1-1, is EAGVTQFPSHSVIEKGQTVTLRCDPISGHDNLYWYRRVMGKEIKFLLHFVKESKQDESGMPNNRFLAERTGGTYSTLKVQPAELEDSGVYFCASSLPTRPPKGDTEAFFGQGTRLTVV.

This chain links TRBV27 with TRBJ2-3, with D unclear. Germline V gene lookup returns CDR1 MNHEY and CDR2 SMNVEV (reference sequence). Trimming shortened V by 0 bases and J by 2 bases, and 6 bases separated the two germline ends. The CDR3 is 14 residues long. CDR3: CASSLSFYTDTQYF. CDR3 DNA sequence: TGTGCCAGCAGTTTATCGTTCTACACAGATACGCAGTATTTT.

V is TRBV4-1 and J is TRBJ1-4; D is undetermined. The CDR3 runs 16 residues. V shed 0 bases and J shed 7 bases, with 15 bases lying between them. Germline V gene sequence: CDR1 MGHRA, CDR2 YSYEKL. The CDR3 loop reads CASSQDPAVNSEKLFF. The CDR3 coding sequence is TGCGCCAGCAGCCAAGATCCTGCGGTGAATAGTGAAAAACTGTTTTTT.

This clone was seen once. The rearrangement uses TRBV7-9 and TRBJ2-1; D is perhaps TRBD2 (6 bases). The CDR3 runs to 16 residues. Trimming removed 0 bases at V and 6 bases at J, with 15 bases between. The germline V gene has CDR1 SEHNR and CDR2 FQNEAQ (reference sequence). CDR3 loop: CASSLAGTGLGNEQFF. CDR3 DNA: TGTGCCAGCAGCTTAGCGGGGACTGGCCTCGGCAATGAGCAGTTCTTC.

The rearrangement uses TRBV5-1 and TRBJ2-1; possibly TRBD2 for D (5 bases). Trimming shortened V by 4 bases and J by 0 bases, and 17 bases separated the two germline ends. Germline CDR1 reads SGHRS; CDR2 reads YFSETQ. The CDR3 has 17 amino acids. The CDR3 sequence: CASSPNLSGSSYNEQFF. The CDR3, as DNA: TGCGCCAGCAGCCCTAACCTCAGCGGCAGCTCCTACAATGAGCAGTTCTTC.

V usage is TRBV28 and J usage is TRBJ2-7; TRBD1 matches 12 bases. Germline V CDR1 and CDR2: MDHEN, SYDVKM. Trimming took 3 bases from V and 0 from J; bases not matched to a gene: 6. CDR3 length: 17 residues. CDR3 region: CASSFPGQGAYSYEQYF. In DNA, the CDR3 is TGTGCCAGCAGTTTCCCGGGACAGGGGGCCTACTCCTACGAGCAGTACTTC.

The V and J genes are TRBV5-1 and TRBJ2-3, with D uncertain. The CDR3 loop spans 15 amino acids. Germline CDR1 reads SGHRS; CDR2 reads YFSETQ. Trimming took off 0 bases at V and 2 bases at J, with 10 bases between the two ends. DNA for the CDR3: TGCGCCAGCAGCTTGGTGGTGCAACCCACAGATACGCAGTATTTT. Translated, it gives CASSLVVQPTDTQYF.

V gene TRBV2 combines with J gene TRBJ2-3; D is perhaps TRBD2 (6 bases). There are 13 residues in the CDR3. Germline values: CDR1 SNHLY, CDR2 FYNNEI. Trimming took off 8 bases at V and 2 bases at J, with 11 bases between the two ends. CDR3 in DNA: TGTGCCAGCTCTTTAGCGGTCACAGATACGCAGTATTTT. This sequence encodes CASSLAVTDTQYF.